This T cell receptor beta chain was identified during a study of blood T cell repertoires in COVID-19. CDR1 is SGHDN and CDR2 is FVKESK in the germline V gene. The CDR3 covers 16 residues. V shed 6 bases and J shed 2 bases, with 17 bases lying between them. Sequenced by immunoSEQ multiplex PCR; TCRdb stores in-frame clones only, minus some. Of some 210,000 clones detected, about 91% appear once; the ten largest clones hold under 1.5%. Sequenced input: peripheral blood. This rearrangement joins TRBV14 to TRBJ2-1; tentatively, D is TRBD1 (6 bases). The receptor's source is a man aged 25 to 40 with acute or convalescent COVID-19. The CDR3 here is CASRRTGRGTYNEQFF. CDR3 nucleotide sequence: TGTGCCAGCAGGAGGACGGGCAGGGGCACCTACAATGAGCAGTTCTTC.